Shown below are 19 T cell receptor beta chains from a single sample sequenced in a study of T cell clonotyping in hematopoietic cell transplantation. TCRdb's table, derived via immunoSEQ multiplex PCR, lists solely in-frame clones and lacks some. This table holds about 44,000 clones, around 94% found once. Sequenced: peripheral blood mononuclear cells. The receptor source for this set is a woman between 50 and 59 years old in good health. Some clones in this sample may be carry-over from other donors' samples.

The genes are TRBV5-1 and TRBJ2-7, with 7 bases that match TRBD2. Losses at the gene ends were 3 bases for V and 3 bases for J; bases not matched to a gene: 9. CDR3 size: 15 residues. Germline V gene data show CDR1 as SGHRS and CDR2 as YFSETQ. The CDR3 is CASSSLLGGNYEQYF. CDR3 DNA: TGCGCCAGCAGCTCCTTACTCGGGGGGAACTACGAGCAGTACTTC.

The chain couples TRBV27 to TRBJ1-4; D possibly corresponds to TRBD1 (6 bases). Germline CDR1 and CDR2: MNHEY and SMNVEV (reference sequence). V lost 6 bases and J lost 7, with 12 bases in between. This CDR3 comprises 13 residues. The CDR3: CASRAGVFEKLFF. CDR3 DNA: TGTGCCAGCAGGGCAGGGGTGTTTGAAAAACTGTTTTTT. Using reference TRBV27 and TRBJ1-4 for the parts outside the CDR3, the full variable domain is EAQVTQNPRYLITVTGKKLTVTCSQNMNHEYMSWYRQDPGLGLRQIYYSMNVEVTDKGDVPEGYKVSRKEKRNFPLILESPSPNQTSLYFCASRAGVFEKLFFGSGTQLSVL.

The chain combines TRBV6-4 with TRBJ2-2; 10 bases agree with TRBD1. Germline CDR1 and CDR2: MRHNA and SNTAGT. Losses at the gene ends were 6 bases for V and 3 bases for J; bases not matched to a gene: 1. The CDR3 has 14 amino acids. CDR3 sequence: CASSGQGDTGELFF. The CDR3 bases are TGTGCCAGCAGCGGACAGGGGGACACCGGGGAGCTGTTTTTT.

The rearrangement joins TRBV11-2 to TRBJ1-3; possibly TRBD1 for D (5 bases). The CDR3 is 15 residues long. V lost 1 base to trimming and J lost 3 bases, with 10 bases between them. CDR1 is SGHAT, CDR2 FQNNGV, per germline. This chain's CDR3 is CASSLARTGGNTIYF. DNA of the CDR3: TGTGCCAGCAGCTTAGCCAGAACAGGTGGAAACACCATATATTTT.

This clone was observed a single time. The V gene is TRBV19, the J gene TRBJ1-2; maybe TRBD1 (6 bases). This CDR3 has 14 amino acids. V was pared by 3 bases and J by 6 bases, with 14 bases between. The germline V gene has CDR1 LNHDA and CDR2 SQIVND (reference sequence). The CDR3 nucleotides read TGTGCCAGTAGTATTTGGGCAGGGGATGATGGCTACACCTTC. Encoded protein: CASSIWAGDDGYTF.

The V call is TRBV15, the J call TRBJ2-3, with 8 bases fitting TRBD1. Germline V lookup: CDR1 LNHNV, CDR2 YYDKDF (reference sequence). After removal of 0 bases from V and 6 bases from J, the junction contained 8 bases not matched to a gene. CDR3 length equals 16 residues. The DNA for the CDR3 is TGTGCCACCAGCAGAGATGGGGCAGGGGGCGCGGATACGCAGTATTTT. It translates to CATSRDGAGGADTQYF. The full variable domain, rest sourced from reference TRBV15 and TRBJ2-3, is DAMVIQNPRYQVTQFGKPVTLSCSQTLNHNVMYWYQQKSSQAPKLLFHYYDKDFNNEADTPDNFQSRRPNTSFCFLDIRSPGLGDTAMYLCATSRDGAGGADTQYFGPGTRLTVL.

The chain's CDR3 is CASSLVGSSRTDTQYF. The CDR3, as DNA: TGTGCCAGCAGTTTGGTAGGCTCTAGCCGTACAGATACGCAGTATTTT. V and J are TRBV27 and TRBJ2-3; tentative D call: TRBD2 (5 bases). Trimming shortened V by 3 bases and J by 3 bases, and 16 bases separated the two germline ends. CDR3 length: 16 amino acids. Germline CDR1 is MNHEY and CDR2 is SMNVEV (reference sequence).

The chain carries TRBV5-4 and TRBJ1-2, with TRBD1 matching 9 bases. With 5 bases clipped from V and 4 bases from J, the junction kept 6 bases outside the gene matches. From germline, CDR1 is SGHNT and CDR2 YYREEE (reference sequence). The CDR3 covers 14 residues. The CDR3 DNA is TGTGCCAGCAGGTGGGGACAGGGCTCCTATGGCTACACCTTC. This translates into CASRWGQGSYGYTF.

This clone is a singleton in its sample. The chain links TRBV29-1 to TRBJ2-3, with a tentative D call TRBD2 (6 bases). The CDR3 runs 15 residues. Germline CDR1 and CDR2: SQVTM and ANQGSEA. The V gene lost 4 bases and the J gene lost 0 bases, with 14 bases spanning the gap. For the CDR3, the DNA is TGCAGCGTTGTAGGAGGGGCAACTAGCACAGATACGCAGTATTTT. Translation gives CSVVGGATSTDTQYF.

J is TRBJ1-3 and V is TRBV6-5; D possibly corresponds to TRBD1 (6 bases). Between the trimmed V and J ends, which lost 0 bases and 8 bases, there was a span of 11 bases. The CDR3 runs to 14 residues. Germline V CDR1 and CDR2: MNHEY, SVGAGI. CDR3 amino acids: CASSYSDSFDTIYF. The DNA of the CDR3 is TGTGCCAGCAGTTACTCGGACAGCTTTGACACCATATATTTT.

This chain links TRBV5-8 with TRBJ1-5; tentative D call: TRBD1 (6 bases). Trimming cost V 0 bases and J 7 bases, with 17 bases left between them. The CDR3 runs to 16 residues. CDR1 is SGHTS and CDR2 is YDEGEE in the germline V gene. CDR3 amino acids: CASSLVFGTLGQPQHF. The DNA of the CDR3 is TGTGCCAGCAGCTTGGTGTTTGGGACATTAGGCCAGCCCCAGCATTTT.

This clone was seen only once. The chain joins TRBV9 to TRBJ2-7, with 7 bases that match TRBD1. The CDR3 covers 14 residues. In germline, CDR1 is SGDLS, CDR2 YYNGEE. V shed 4 bases, J shed 5 bases, and the junction held 9 bases outside the gene matches. CDR3 residues: CASSSSGQSHEQYF. The DNA for the CDR3 is TGTGCCAGCAGCTCCTCGGGACAGAGCCACGAGCAGTACTTC.

The chain joins TRBV5-1 to TRBJ2-3, with 7 bases lining up with TRBD1. Losses at the gene ends were 2 bases for V and 6 bases for J; bases not matched to a gene: 9. The CDR3 is 15 residues long. CDR1 SGHRS and CDR2 YFSETQ come from the germline V gene. CDR3 in amino acids: CASSFVPTGSDTQYF. CDR3 bases: TGCGCCAGCAGCTTCGTTCCGACAGGGTCGGATACGCAGTATTTT.

This chain joins TRBV30 and TRBJ1-1; no firm D call. The CDR3 has 13 residues. Per the germline V gene, CDR1 is GTSNPN and CDR2 is SVGIG (reference sequence). Trimming cost V 7 bases and J 3 bases, with 15 bases left between them. The CDR3 DNA reads as TGTGCCTACAACGGGGAATTGGACACTGAAGCTTTCTTT. This translates into CAYNGELDTEAFF. Filled out from reference TRBV30 and TRBJ1-1, the complete variable domain reads SQTIHQWPATLVQPVGSPLSLECTVEGTSNPNLYWYRQAAGRGLQLLFYSVGIGQISSEVPQNLSASRPQDRQFILSSKKLLLSDSGFYLCAYNGELDTEAFFGQGTRLTVV.

The J gene is TRBJ1-1, the V gene TRBV19; TRBD1 agrees at 9 bases. Germline lookup yields CDR1 LNHDA and CDR2 SQIVND (reference sequence). V lost 6 bases, J lost 0 bases, and 14 bases stayed unmatched. This CDR3 region has 18 residues. CDR3 amino acids: CASRLRNQGQGMNTEAFF. CDR3 sequence (DNA): TGTGCCAGTAGGCTGCGCAACCAGGGACAGGGAATGAACACTGAAGCTTTCTTT.

This sequence joins TRBV6-1 and TRBJ2-7, with D possibly matching TRBD1 (5 bases). Trimming removed 3 bases at V and 3 bases at J, with 12 bases between. In germline, CDR1 is MNHNS, CDR2 SASEGT. There are 14 residues in the CDR3. CDR3 nucleotides: TGTGCCAGCAGTGACCCTAGACAGTTCTACGAGCAGTACTTC. It is translated as CASSDPRQFYEQYF.

This rearrangement joins TRBV4-1 to TRBJ1-1; 8 bases line up with TRBD1. Germline trimming cut 1 base from V and 5 bases from J; bases unmatched to any gene: 3. Germline CDR1 is MGHRA and CDR2 is YSYEKL. The CDR3 runs 14 residues. In DNA, the CDR3 is TGCGCCAGCAGCCAAGGGACAGGGTCGACTGAAGCTTTCTTT. Its translation: CASSQGTGSTEAFF.

The V call is TRBV11-3, the J call TRBJ2-1, with TRBD2 as a possible D gene (6 bases). Germline V lookup: CDR1 SGHNT, CDR2 YENEEA. Trimming pared 1 base from V and 2 bases from J, leaving 9 bases between. The CDR3 is 15 residues long. The CDR3 region is CASSLAGGTYNEQFF. In DNA, the CDR3 is TGTGCCAGCAGCTTAGCCGGGGGTACCTACAATGAGCAGTTCTTC.

The CDR3 region is CASSQAGAGSYNEQFF. The CDR3 DNA follows: TGTGCCAGCAGCCAAGCTGGGGCGGGCTCCTACAATGAGCAGTTCTTC. V and J are TRBV7-9 and TRBJ2-1, with D possibly called TRBD1 or TRBD2 (5 bases each). Germline V gene sequence: CDR1 SEHNR, CDR2 FQNEAQ (reference sequence). The CDR3 covers 16 residues. Trimming took off 5 bases at V and 0 bases at J, with 14 bases between the two ends.